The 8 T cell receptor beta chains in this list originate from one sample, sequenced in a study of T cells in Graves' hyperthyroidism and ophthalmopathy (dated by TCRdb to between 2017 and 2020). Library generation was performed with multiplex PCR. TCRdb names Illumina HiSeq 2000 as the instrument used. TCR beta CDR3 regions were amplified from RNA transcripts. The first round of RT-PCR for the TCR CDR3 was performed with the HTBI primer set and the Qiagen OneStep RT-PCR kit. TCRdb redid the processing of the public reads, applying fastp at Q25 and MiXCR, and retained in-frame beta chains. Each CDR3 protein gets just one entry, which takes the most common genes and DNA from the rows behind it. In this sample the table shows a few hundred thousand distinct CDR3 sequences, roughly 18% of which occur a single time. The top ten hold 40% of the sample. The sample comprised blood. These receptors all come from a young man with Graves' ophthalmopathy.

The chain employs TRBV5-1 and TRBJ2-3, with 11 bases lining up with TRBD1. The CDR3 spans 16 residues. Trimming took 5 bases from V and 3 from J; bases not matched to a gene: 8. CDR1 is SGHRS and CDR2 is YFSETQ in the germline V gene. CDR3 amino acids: CASRPGQGARTDTQYF. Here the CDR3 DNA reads TGCGCCAGCAGACCCGGACAGGGGGCGCGGACAGATACGCAGTATTTT.

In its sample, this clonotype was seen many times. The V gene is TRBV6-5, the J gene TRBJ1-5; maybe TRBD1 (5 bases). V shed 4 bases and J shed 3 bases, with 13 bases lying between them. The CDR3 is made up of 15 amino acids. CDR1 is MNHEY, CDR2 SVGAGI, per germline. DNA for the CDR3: TGTGCCAGCAGTTCGCGCGACAGCTACAATCAGCCCCAGCATTTT. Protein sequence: CASSSRDSYNQPQHF.

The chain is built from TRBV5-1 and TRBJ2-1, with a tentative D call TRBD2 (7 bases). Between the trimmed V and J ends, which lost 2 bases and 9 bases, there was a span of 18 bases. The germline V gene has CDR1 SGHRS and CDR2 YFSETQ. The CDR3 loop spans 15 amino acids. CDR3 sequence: CASSFTGGSGGEQFF. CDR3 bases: TGCGCCAGCAGCTTCACGGGGGGCTCTGGGGGTGAGCAGTTCTTC.

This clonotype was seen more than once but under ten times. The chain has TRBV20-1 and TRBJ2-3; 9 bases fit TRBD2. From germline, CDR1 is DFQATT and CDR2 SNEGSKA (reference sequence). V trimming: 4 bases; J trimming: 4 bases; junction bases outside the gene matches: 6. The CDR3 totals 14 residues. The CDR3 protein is CSAIAGASPDTQYF. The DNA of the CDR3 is TGCAGTGCTATAGCGGGGGCAAGCCCAGATACGCAGTATTTT.

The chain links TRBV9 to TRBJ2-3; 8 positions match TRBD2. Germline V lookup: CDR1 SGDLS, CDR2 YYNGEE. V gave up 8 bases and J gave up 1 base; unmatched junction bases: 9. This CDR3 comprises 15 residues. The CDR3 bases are TGTGCCAGTTCCCCCGGGGGGGCGGGCACAGATACGCAGTATTTT. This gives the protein CASSPGGAGTDTQYF.

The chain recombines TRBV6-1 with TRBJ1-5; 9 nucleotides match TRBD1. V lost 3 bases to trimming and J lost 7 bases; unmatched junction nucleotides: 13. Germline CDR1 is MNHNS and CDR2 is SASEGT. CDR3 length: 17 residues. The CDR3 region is CASSDLDRGRAGQPQHF. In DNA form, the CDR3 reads TGTGCCAGCAGTGACCTGGACAGGGGAAGAGCGGGACAGCCCCAGCATTTT.

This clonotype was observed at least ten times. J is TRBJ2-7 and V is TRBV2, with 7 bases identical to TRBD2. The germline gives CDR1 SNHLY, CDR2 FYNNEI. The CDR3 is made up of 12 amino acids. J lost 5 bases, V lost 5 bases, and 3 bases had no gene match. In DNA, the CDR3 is TGTGCCAGCAGTAATCTAGCGGACGAGCAGTACTTC. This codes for CASSNLADEQYF.

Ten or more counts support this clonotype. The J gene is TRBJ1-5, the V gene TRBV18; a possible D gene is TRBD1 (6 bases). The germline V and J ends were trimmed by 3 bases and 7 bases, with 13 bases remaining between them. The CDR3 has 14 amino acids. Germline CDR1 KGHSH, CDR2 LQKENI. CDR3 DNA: TGTGCCAGCTCACCGTGGGGGCTCGGGCAGCCCCAGCATTTT. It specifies CASSPWGLGQPQHF.